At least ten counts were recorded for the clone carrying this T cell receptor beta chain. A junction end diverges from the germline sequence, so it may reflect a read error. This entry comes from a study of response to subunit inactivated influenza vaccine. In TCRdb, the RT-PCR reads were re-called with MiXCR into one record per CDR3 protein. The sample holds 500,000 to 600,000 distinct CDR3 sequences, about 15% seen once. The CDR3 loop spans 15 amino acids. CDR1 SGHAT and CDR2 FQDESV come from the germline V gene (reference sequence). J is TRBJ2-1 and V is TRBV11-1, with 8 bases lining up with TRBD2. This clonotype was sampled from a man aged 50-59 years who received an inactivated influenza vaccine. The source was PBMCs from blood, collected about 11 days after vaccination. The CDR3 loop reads CASSSGLASHNEQFF. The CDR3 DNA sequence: TGTGCCAGCAGCTCCGGACTAGCCTCCCACAATGAGCAGTTCTTC.